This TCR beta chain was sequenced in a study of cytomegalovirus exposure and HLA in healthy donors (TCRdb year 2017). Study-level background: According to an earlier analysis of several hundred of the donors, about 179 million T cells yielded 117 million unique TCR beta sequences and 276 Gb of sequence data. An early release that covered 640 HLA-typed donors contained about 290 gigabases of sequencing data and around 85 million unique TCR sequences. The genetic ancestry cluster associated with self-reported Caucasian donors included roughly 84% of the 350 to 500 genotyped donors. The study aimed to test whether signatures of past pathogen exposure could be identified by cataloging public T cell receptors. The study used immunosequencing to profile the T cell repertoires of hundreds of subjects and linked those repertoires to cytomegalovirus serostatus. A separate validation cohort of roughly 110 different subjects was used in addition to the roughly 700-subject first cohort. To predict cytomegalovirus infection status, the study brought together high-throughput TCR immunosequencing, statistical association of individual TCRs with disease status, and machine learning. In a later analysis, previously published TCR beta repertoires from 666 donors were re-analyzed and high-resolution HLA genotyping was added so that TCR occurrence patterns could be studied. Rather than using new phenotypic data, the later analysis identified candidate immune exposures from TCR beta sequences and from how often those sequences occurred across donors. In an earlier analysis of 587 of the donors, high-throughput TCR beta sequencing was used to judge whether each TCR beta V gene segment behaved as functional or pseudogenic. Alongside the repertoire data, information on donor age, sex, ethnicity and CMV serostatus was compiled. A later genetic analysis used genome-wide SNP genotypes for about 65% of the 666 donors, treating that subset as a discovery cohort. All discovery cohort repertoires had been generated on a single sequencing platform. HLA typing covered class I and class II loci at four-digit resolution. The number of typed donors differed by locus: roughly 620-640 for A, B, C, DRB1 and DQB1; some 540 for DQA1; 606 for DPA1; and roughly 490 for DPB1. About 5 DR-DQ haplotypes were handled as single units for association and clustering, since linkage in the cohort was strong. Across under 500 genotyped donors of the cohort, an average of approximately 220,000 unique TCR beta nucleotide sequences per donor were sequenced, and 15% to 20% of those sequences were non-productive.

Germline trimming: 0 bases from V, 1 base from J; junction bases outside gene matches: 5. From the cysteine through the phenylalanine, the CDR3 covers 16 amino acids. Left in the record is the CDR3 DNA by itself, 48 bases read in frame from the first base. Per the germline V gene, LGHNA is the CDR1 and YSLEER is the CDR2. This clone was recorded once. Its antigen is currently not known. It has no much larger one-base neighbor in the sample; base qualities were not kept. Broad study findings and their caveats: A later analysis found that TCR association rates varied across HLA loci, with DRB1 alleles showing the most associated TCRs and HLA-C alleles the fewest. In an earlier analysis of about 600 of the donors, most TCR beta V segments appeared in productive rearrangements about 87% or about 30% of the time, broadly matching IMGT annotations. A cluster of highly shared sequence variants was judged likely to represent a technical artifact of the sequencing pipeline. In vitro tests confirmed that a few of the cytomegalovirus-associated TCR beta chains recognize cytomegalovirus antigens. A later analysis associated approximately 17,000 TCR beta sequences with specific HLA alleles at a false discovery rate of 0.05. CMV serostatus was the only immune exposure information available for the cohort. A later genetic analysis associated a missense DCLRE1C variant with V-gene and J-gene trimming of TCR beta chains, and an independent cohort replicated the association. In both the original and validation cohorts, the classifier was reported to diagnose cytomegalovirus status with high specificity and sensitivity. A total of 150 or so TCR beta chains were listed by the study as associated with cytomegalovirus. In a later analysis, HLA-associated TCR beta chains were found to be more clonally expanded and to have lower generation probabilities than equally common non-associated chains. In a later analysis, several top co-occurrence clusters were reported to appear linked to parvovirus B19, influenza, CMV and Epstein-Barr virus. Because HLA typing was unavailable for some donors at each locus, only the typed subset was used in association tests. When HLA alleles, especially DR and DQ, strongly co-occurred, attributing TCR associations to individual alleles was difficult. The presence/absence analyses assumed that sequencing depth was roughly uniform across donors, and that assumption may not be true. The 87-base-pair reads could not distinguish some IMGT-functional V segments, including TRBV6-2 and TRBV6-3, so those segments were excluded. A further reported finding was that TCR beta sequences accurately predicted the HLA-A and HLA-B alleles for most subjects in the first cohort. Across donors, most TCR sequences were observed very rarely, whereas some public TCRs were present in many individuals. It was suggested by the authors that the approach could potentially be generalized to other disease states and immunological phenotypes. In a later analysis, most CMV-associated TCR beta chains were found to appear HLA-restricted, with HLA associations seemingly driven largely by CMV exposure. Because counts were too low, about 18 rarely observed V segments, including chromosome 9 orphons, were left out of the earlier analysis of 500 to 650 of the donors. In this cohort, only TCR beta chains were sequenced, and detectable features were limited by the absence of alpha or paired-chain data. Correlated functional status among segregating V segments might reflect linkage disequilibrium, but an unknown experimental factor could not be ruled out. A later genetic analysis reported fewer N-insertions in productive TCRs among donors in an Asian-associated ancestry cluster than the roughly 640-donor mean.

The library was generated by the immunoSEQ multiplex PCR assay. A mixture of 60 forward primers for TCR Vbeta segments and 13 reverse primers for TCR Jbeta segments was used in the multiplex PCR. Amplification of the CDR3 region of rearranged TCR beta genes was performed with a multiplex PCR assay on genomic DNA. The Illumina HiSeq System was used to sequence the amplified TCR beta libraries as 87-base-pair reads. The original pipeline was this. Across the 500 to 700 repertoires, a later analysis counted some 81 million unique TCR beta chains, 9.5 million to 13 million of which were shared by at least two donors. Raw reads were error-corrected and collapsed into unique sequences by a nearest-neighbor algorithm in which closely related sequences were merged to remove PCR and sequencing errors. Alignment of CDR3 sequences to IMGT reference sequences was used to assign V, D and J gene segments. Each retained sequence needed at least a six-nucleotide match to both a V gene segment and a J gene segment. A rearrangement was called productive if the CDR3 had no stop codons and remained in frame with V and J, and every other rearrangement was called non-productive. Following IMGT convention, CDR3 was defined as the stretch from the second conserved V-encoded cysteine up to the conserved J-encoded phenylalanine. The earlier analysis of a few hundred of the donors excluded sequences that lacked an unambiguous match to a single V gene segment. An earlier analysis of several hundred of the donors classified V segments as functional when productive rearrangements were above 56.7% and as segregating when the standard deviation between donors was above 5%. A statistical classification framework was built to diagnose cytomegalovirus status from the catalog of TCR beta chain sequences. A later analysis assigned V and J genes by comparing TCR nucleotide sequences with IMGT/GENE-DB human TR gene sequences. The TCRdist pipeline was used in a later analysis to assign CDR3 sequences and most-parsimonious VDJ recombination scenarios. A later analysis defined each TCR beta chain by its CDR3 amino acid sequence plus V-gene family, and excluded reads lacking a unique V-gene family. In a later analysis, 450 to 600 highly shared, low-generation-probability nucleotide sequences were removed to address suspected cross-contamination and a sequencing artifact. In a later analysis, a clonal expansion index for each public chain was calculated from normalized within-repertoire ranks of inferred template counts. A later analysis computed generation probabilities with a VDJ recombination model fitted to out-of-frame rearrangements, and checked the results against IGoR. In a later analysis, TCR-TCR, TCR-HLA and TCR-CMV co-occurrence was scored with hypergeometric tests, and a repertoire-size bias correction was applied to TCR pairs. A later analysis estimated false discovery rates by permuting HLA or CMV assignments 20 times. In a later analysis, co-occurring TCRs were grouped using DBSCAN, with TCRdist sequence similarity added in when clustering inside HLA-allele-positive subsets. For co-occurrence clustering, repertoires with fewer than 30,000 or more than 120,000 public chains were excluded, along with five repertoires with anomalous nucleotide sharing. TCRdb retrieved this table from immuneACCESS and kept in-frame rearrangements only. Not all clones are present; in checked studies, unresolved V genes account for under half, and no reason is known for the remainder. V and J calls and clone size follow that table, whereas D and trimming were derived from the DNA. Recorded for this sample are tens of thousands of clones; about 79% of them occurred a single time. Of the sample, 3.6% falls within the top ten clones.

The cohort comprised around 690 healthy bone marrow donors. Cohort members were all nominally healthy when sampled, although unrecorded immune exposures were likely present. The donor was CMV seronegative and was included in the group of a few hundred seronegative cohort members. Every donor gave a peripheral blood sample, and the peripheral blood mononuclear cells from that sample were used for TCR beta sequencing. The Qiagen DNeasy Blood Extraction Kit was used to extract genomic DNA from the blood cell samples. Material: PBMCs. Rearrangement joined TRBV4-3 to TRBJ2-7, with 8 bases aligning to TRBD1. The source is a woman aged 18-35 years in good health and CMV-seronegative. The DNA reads TGCGCCAGCAGCCAAGATCCACGACAGGGGTCCTACGAGCAGTACTTC. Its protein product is CASSQDPRQGSYEQYF.